A single sample gave rise to the 21 T cell receptor beta chains below, sequenced in a study of T-cell memory formation after mild COVID-19. TCRdb reanalysed the 5' RACE reads using MiXCR and keeps one entry per CDR3 protein. The table lists 250,000 to 350,000 distinct CDR3 sequences, just under 20% of them singletons. The source material was PBMCs or a T cell subset sorted from them (not recorded which). These receptors were collected from a man between 18 and 35 years old who had mild COVID-19 (a few samples of this study predate the infection). Cell type and time point are not known.

This clonotype has more than one count but fewer than ten. The chain has TRBV12-3 or TRBV12-4 and TRBJ2-7; 10 bases match TRBD2. This CDR3 spans 15 amino acids. With 5 bases clipped from V and 2 bases from J, the junction kept 6 bases outside the gene matches. The CDR3 DNA is TGTGCCAGCAGTCCTGGCGGACTAGCGGCCTACGAGCAGTACTTC. Translated, it gives CASSPGGLAAYEQYF.

This clonotype showed up many times. The chain carries TRBV20-1 and TRBJ1-5; D may be TRBD1 (5 bases). The V gene lost 2 bases and the J gene lost 4 bases, with 15 bases spanning the gap. This CDR3 contains 15 residues. From germline, CDR1 is DFQATT and CDR2 SNEGSKA (reference sequence). The CDR3 loop is CSARRGMRLNQPQHF. CDR3 nucleotides: TGCAGTGCTAGACGGGGGATGCGGCTGAATCAGCCCCAGCATTTT.

The chain has TRBV5-6 and TRBJ2-3; D is undetermined. The V gene lost 2 bases and the J gene lost 6 bases, with 16 bases spanning the gap. Germline-derived CDR1 and CDR2 are SGHDT and YYEEEE. The CDR3 length is 15 residues. Here the CDR3 reads CASSFFLMESDTQYF. The DNA of the CDR3 is TGTGCCAGCAGCTTCTTTCTTATGGAGTCGGATACGCAGTATTTT.

This clonotype was picked up one time. Here the CDR3 DNA reads TGTGCCATCAGTTTGGACAGCTATGGCTACACCTTC. Translating gives CAISLDSYGYTF. V usage is TRBV10-3 and J usage is TRBJ1-2; D is possibly TRBD1 (6 bases). The V gene lost 5 bases and the J gene lost 4 bases, with 8 bases spanning the gap. This CDR3 region has 12 residues. Per germline, CDR1 ENHRY and CDR2 SYGVKD.

The V gene is TRBV7-2, the J gene TRBJ2-3; tentative D call: TRBD2 (6 bases). The CDR3 extends over 15 amino acids. Germline values: CDR1 SGHTA, CDR2 FQGNSA. Deletions cut 3 bases from V and 7 bases from J, with 17 bases between. The CDR3 sequence: CASSFHGGGANTQYF. CDR3 nucleotides: TGTGCCAGCAGCTTCCACGGGGGAGGCGCGAATACGCAGTATTTT.

The chain recombines TRBV7-3 with TRBJ1-2, with a possible D match to TRBD1 (6 bases). The CDR3 contains 13 residues. CDR1 is SGHTA and CDR2 is FQGTGA in the germline V gene. V dropped 5 bases and J dropped 7 bases, with 14 bases sitting between them. The CDR3 sequence: CASSPAGAAGYTF. Here the CDR3 DNA reads TGTGCCAGCAGCCCTGCGGGGGCGGCTGGCTACACCTTC.

The chain links TRBV9 to TRBJ2-3; 8 positions match TRBD2. The CDR3 runs 16 residues. From germline, CDR1 is SGDLS and CDR2 YYNGEE. V was clipped by 0 bases and J by 2 bases; unmatched bases: 5. The CDR3 region is CASSVDLSGATDTQYF. The CDR3 region has the DNA TGTGCCAGCAGCGTAGATCTTAGCGGGGCCACAGATACGCAGTATTTT.

Only a few counts were recorded for this clonotype. The chain employs TRBV5-1 and TRBJ1-2; D is possibly TRBD1 (5 bases). The CDR3 has 13 amino acids. Trimming took 5 bases from V and 8 from J, leaving 16 bases between them. Germline V gives CDR1 SGHRS, CDR2 YFSETQ. The CDR3 DNA is TGCGCCAGCAGTTCCGACAGTGGCGGAGGCTACACCTTC. It specifies CASSSDSGGGYTF. The complete variable domain, with remaining parts taken from reference TRBV5-1 and TRBJ1-2, reads KAGVTQTPRYLIKTRGQQVTLSCSPISGHRSVSWYQQTPGQGLQFLFEYFSETQRNKGNFPGRFSGRQFSNSRSEMNVSTLELGDSALYLCASSSDSGGGYTFGSGTRLTVV.

The chain carries TRBV27 and TRBJ2-1; no clear D. Trimming took 3 bases from V and 2 from J, leaving 11 bases between them. CDR3 length equals 15 residues. Germline V lookup: CDR1 MNHEY, CDR2 SMNVEV (reference sequence). This CDR3 reads CASSFRPWAYNEQFF. The CDR3 DNA is TGTGCCAGCAGTTTCCGCCCGTGGGCCTACAATGAGCAGTTCTTC.

The rearrangement joins TRBV7-8 to TRBJ2-5; maybe TRBD1 (6 bases). The V gene lost 1 base and the J gene lost 5 bases, with 8 bases spanning the gap. This CDR3 has 13 residues. Germline values: CDR1 SGHVS, CDR2 FQNEAQ. Here the CDR3 DNA reads TGTGCCAGCAGCTTAGACAGGGTTGAGACCCAGTACTTC. Its translation: CASSLDRVETQYF.

This chain uses TRBV15 with TRBJ1-5; maybe TRBD1 (5 bases). The CDR3 sequence is 16 residues long. CDR1 LNHNV and CDR2 YYDKDF come from the germline V gene (reference sequence). V lost 5 bases to trimming and J lost 4 bases, with 18 bases between them. The CDR3 loop is CATSPGDTGLNQPQHF. The CDR3 region has the DNA TGTGCCACCAGCCCGGGGGATACGGGATTGAATCAGCCCCAGCATTTT.

The chain carries TRBV6-5 and TRBJ2-7, with D perhaps given as TRBD1 or TRBD2 (5 bases each). There are 15 residues in the CDR3. Germline CDR1 reads MNHEY; CDR2 reads SVGAGI. V lost 6 bases and J lost 3, with 18 bases in between. DNA of the CDR3: TGTGCCAGCAGACCAGAAGAGGGACCGAGCTACGAGCAGTACGTC. Protein product: CASRPEEGPSYEQYV.

This clonotype was counted between two and nine times. The J gene is TRBJ2-3, the V gene TRBV5-1; D is uncertain. The CDR3 is made up of 17 amino acids. Trimming took 1 base from V and 0 from J, leaving 15 bases between them. Germline V gene data show CDR1 as SGHRS and CDR2 as YFSETQ. This chain's CDR3 is CASSLKRGVRSTDTQYF. The DNA of the CDR3 is TGCGCCAGCAGCTTGAAACGTGGGGTCCGGAGCACAGATACGCAGTATTTT.

This clonotype has a handful of counts. The chain employs TRBV18 and TRBJ2-5, with 9 bases that match TRBD1. Unmatched junction bases numbered 7, after V lost 3 bases and J lost 5 bases. The length of the CDR3 is 15 residues. Germline lookup yields CDR1 KGHSH and CDR2 LQKENI. The CDR3 region has the DNA TGTGCCAGCTCACCCGGGACAGGGTCGGCGGAGACCCAGTACTTC. Encoded protein: CASSPGTGSAETQYF.

This clonotype was detected only a few times. The chain employs TRBV5-1 and TRBJ1-4; a weak D match, TRBD1 (5 bases). Per the germline V gene, CDR1 is SGHRS and CDR2 is YFSETQ. V dropped 0 bases and J dropped 8 bases, with 14 bases sitting between them. This CDR3 has 15 amino acids. The CDR3 region is CASSLVGARREKLFF. As DNA, the CDR3 is TGCGCCAGCAGCTTGGTAGGGGCGCGGCGAGAAAAACTGTTTTTT.

In this sample, this clonotype turned up a few times. The V call is TRBV5-5, the J call TRBJ2-1; D is tentatively TRBD1 or TRBD2 (5 bases each). Trimming pared 7 bases from V and 0 bases from J, leaving 20 bases between. CDR3 length: 17 residues. CDR1 and CDR2 (germline): SGHKS, YYEKEE (reference sequence). CDR3 residues: CASSSRVLFLSYNEQFF. DNA of the CDR3: TGTGCCAGCTCTAGCAGGGTTTTATTTCTCTCCTACAATGAGCAGTTCTTC.

The chain uses TRBV6-2 or TRBV6-3 and TRBJ1-5; 9 bases are shared with TRBD1. Germline assignment: CDR1 MNHEY and CDR2 SVGEGT. V lost 6 bases to trimming and J lost 7 bases; unmatched junction nucleotides: 4. The CDR3 is made up of 13 amino acids. The CDR3 bases are TGTGCCAGCAGAAGCGGACAGGGGCAGCCCCAGCATTTT. Amino acid sequence: CASRSGQGQPQHF.

This clonotype was counted a few times. The chain uses TRBV5-1 and TRBJ2-7, with 9 positions matching TRBD1. The J segment lost 5 bases and the V segment lost 5 bases, leaving 8 bases of the junction unmatched. The CDR3 spans 14 residues. The germline gives CDR1 SGHRS, CDR2 YFSETQ. CDR3 protein: CASRYRTGADEQYV. DNA of the CDR3: TGCGCCAGCAGATACAGGACAGGGGCCGACGAGCAGTACGTC.

Here the CDR3 DNA reads TGTGCCAGCAGTTACTCGGCAGGTGAACGAACGGCTTTCTTT. Its protein product is CASSYSAGERTAFF. The chain combines TRBV6-6 with TRBJ1-1; D uncertain. Germline CDR1 and CDR2: MNHNY and SVGAGI (reference sequence). This CDR3 contains 14 residues. V was clipped by 0 bases and J by 11 bases, with 16 bases between them.

In its sample, this clonotype was seen a few times. The V and J genes are TRBV18 and TRBJ2-7, with D tentatively TRBD2 (5 bases). Germline CDR1 KGHSH, CDR2 LQKENI. V was trimmed by 4 bases and J by 1 base, leaving 11 bases between them. The CDR3 length is 14 residues. DNA of the CDR3: TGTGCCAGCTCACGATCGCGAGGGTCCTACGAGCAGTACTTC. Translating it yields CASSRSRGSYEQYF.

This clonotype was seen ten or more times. This rearrangement joins TRBV7-2 to TRBJ2-3; 10 positions match TRBD2. Germline CDR1 is SGHTA and CDR2 is FQGNSA. This CDR3 has 16 amino acids. V shed 2 bases, J shed 1 base, and the junction held 3 bases outside the gene matches. The CDR3 DNA sequence: TGTGCCAGCAGCTTACTAGCGGGGGTCCGCACAGATACGCAGTATTTT. Translating gives CASSLLAGVRTDTQYF.